Following are 30 T cell receptor beta chains from one sample sequenced in a study of cytomegalovirus exposure and HLA in healthy donors (TCRdb year 2017). Library generation was performed with the immunoSEQ multiplex PCR assay. Held by TCRdb, this immuneACCESS table contains in-frame sequences only and omits some clones. Under half of the omission traces to an unresolved V gene where checked; the cause of the rest is unknown. This sample holds 90,000 to 100,000 clones; 85% to 95% were observed only once. Together, the top ten hold approximately 1.1% of the sample. The sequenced material came from PBMCs. The receptors stem from a woman aged 25 to 39 in good health and CMV-seropositive.

The chain couples TRBV4-1 to TRBJ2-5, with 11 nucleotides matching TRBD2. The CDR3 runs 19 residues. Germline trimming cut 2 bases from V and 2 bases from J; bases unmatched to any gene: 13. The germline V gene encodes CDR1 MGHRA and CDR2 YSYEKL. The CDR3, as DNA: TGCGCCAGCAGCCAAATCCTGGGCACTAGCGGGGGAGTTCAAGAGACCCAGTACTTC. Amino acids: CASSQILGTSGGVQETQYF.

On this clone itself: Other DNA sequences from this sample encode an identical CDR3 as well. V gene TRBV7-9 combines with J gene TRBJ1-2; 7 nucleotides line up with TRBD1. V shed 0 bases, J shed 2 bases, and the junction held 0 bases outside the gene matches. The CDR3 spans 14 residues. Germline V lookup: CDR1 SEHNR, CDR2 FQNEAQ (reference sequence). DNA of the CDR3: TGTGCCAGCAGCTTAGCAGGGGGCAACTATGGCTACACCTTC. Protein sequence: CASSLAGGNYGYTF.

The chain has TRBV6-1 and TRBJ2-1; 8 bases line up with TRBD2. Germline CDR1 reads MNHNS; CDR2 reads SASEGT. V trimming: 1 base; J trimming: 8 bases; junction bases outside the gene matches: 4. This CDR3 region has 14 residues. The CDR3: CASSEDAGGYEQFF. In DNA form, the CDR3 reads TGTGCCAGCAGTGAAGATGCGGGAGGCTATGAGCAGTTCTTC.

The J gene is TRBJ1-1, the V gene TRBV30, with 8 bases identical to TRBD1. Looked up from germline, CDR1 is GTSNPN and CDR2 is SVGIG (reference sequence). This CDR3 region has 13 residues. Trimming cost V 0 bases and J 8 bases; bases outside gene matches: 5. CDR3: CAWSVPQGVEAFF. The CDR3 coding sequence is TGTGCCTGGAGTGTACCACAGGGGGTAGAAGCTTTCTTT.

This sequence joins TRBV28 and TRBJ1-1, with TRBD1 matching over 7 bases. CDR1 and CDR2 (germline): MDHEN, SYDVKM. CDR3 length: 15 amino acids. Unmatched junction bases numbered 8, after V lost 5 bases and J lost 2 bases. For the CDR3, the DNA is TGTGCCAGCAGTGCCCACAGGGGCCCTAACACTGAAGCTTTCTTT. As protein: CASSAHRGPNTEAFF.

The chain employs TRBV4-3 and TRBJ1-5, with 7 bases that match TRBD1. The CDR3 loop spans 16 amino acids. V trimming: 0 bases; J trimming: 1 base; junction bases outside the gene matches: 3. Germline-derived CDR1 and CDR2 are LGHNA and YSLEER. DNA of the CDR3: TGCGCCAGCAGCCAAGAGACAGGGTTGAGCAATCAGCCCCAGCATTTT. It codes for CASSQETGLSNQPQHF.

This clone was observed a handful of times. V usage is TRBV6-1 and J usage is TRBJ2-1; 8 bases agree with TRBD2. After removal of 0 bases from V and 6 bases from J, the junction contained 1 base not matched to a gene. Germline V gene lookup returns CDR1 MNHNS and CDR2 SASEGT. The CDR3 is made up of 14 amino acids. CDR3 residues: CASSEAAGGNEQFF. The CDR3 DNA sequence: TGTGCCAGCAGTGAAGCCGCGGGAGGCAATGAGCAGTTCTTC.

Note on this clone: The same CDR3 also results from other DNA sequences found in this sample. The chain is built from TRBV28 and TRBJ2-7; D might be TRBD1 (5 bases). This CDR3 comprises 12 residues. The germline gives CDR1 MDHEN, CDR2 SYDVKM. Deletions cut 5 bases from V and 4 bases from J, with 9 bases between. The CDR3 spells CASSEQGYEQYF. CDR3 DNA: TGTGCCAGCAGTGAGCAGGGTTACGAGCAGTACTTC.

V and J are TRBV7-2 and TRBJ2-1, with 9 nucleotides matching TRBD2. CDR1 and CDR2 from the germline V gene are SGHTA and FQGNSA. The junction had 2 bases not matched to a gene; V was cut back by 0 bases and J by 2 bases. This CDR3 has 16 residues. The CDR3 nucleotides read TGTGCCAGCAGCTTAGCGGGCGGGAGGGCCTACAATGAGCAGTTCTTC. This sequence encodes CASSLAGGRAYNEQFF.

This clone has a single count. The rearrangement uses TRBV27 and TRBJ2-3; 10 nucleotides match TRBD2. The CDR3 is made up of 16 amino acids. CDR1 and CDR2 (germline): MNHEY, SMNVEV (reference sequence). Losses at the gene ends were 7 bases for V and 6 bases for J; bases not matched to a gene: 13. Written as DNA, the CDR3 is TGTGCCAGCACAAACCGGGCTAGCGGGAGTTCTGATACGCAGTATTTT. It yields the protein CASTNRASGSSDTQYF.

The CDR3, as DNA: TGTGCCAGCAGCTTACAGGGTGGCACTGAAGCTTTCTTT. Residues: CASSLQGGTEAFF. The chain couples TRBV7-2 to TRBJ1-1; D perhaps matches TRBD1 (5 bases). There are 13 residues in the CDR3. Per germline, CDR1 SGHTA and CDR2 FQGNSA. V dropped 2 bases and J dropped 4 bases, with 8 bases sitting between them.

J is TRBJ1-2 and V is TRBV6-5, with 9 positions matching TRBD1. V shed 5 bases and J 6 bases; nucleotides not matched to a gene: 10. The germline CDR1 and CDR2 sequences are MNHEY and SVGAGI. The CDR3 length is 15 residues. The CDR3 is CASSPGDRDSHGYTF. The CDR3 nucleotides are TGTGCCAGCAGTCCCGGGGACAGGGATAGCCATGGCTACACCTTC.

This chain joins TRBV5-6 and TRBJ2-7, with TRBD1 matching over 8 bases. CDR3 length equals 15 residues. V trimming: 4 bases; J trimming: 0 bases; junction bases outside the gene matches: 6. CDR1 is SGHDT and CDR2 is YYEEEE in the germline V gene. As DNA, the CDR3 is TGTGCCAGCAGCCCGGACAGGGCCAGCTCCTACGAGCAGTACTTC. Its translation is CASSPDRASSYEQYF.

This chain connects TRBV7-9 to TRBJ2-3; a weak D match, TRBD2 (5 bases). This CDR3 comprises 11 residues. V lost 7 bases and J lost 4, with 6 bases in between. Per germline, CDR1 SEHNR and CDR2 FQNEAQ (reference sequence). CDR3 bases: TGTGCCAGCACGGGATCAGATACGCAGTATTTT. This encodes CASTGSDTQYF.

This chain joins TRBV5-3 and TRBJ2-3; 9 bases are a match to TRBD1. TRBV5-3 is given ORF status, its function remaining uncertain. The CDR3 consists of 15 residues. After removal of 4 bases from V and 0 bases from J, the junction contained 3 bases not matched to a gene. DNA for the CDR3: TGTGCCAGAAGCCGGGACAGGGCCAGCACAGATACGCAGTATTTT. Its protein product is CARSRDRASTDTQYF.

This rearrangement joins TRBV19 to TRBJ2-3; weak D call: TRBD2 (6 bases). From germline, CDR1 is LNHDA and CDR2 SQIVND (reference sequence). Trimming took off 1 base at V and 4 bases at J, with 9 bases between the two ends. This CDR3 has 14 residues. The CDR3 is CASSIAGAPDTQYF. The DNA of the CDR3 is TGTGCCAGTAGTATAGCGGGAGCCCCAGATACGCAGTATTTT.

CDR3 protein: CASSRGTGTHYEQYF. The CDR3 DNA reads TGCGCCAGCAGCCGCGGGACGGGGACCCACTACGAGCAGTACTTC. The J gene is TRBJ2-7, the V gene TRBV4-3; D is perhaps TRBD2 (6 bases). The V gene lost 4 bases and the J gene lost 3 bases, with 16 bases spanning the gap. Germline CDR1 and CDR2: LGHNA and YSLEER. The CDR3 length is 15 residues.

The chain joins TRBV7-2 to TRBJ1-1, with D possibly TRBD1 on 6 matching bases. The CDR3 has 13 amino acids. Per germline, CDR1 SGHTA and CDR2 FQGNSA. V lost 5 bases and J lost 11, with 18 bases in between. This CDR3 is CASSLGQTRGAFF. Written as DNA, the CDR3 is TGTGCCAGCAGCCTCGGACAGACGCGGGGGGCTTTCTTT.

This chain links TRBV11-2 with TRBJ2-1, with D maybe TRBD2 (5 bases). Germline V CDR1 and CDR2: SGHAT, FQNNGV. This CDR3 has 15 amino acids. V dropped 1 base and J dropped 0 bases, with 7 bases sitting between them. CDR3 nucleotide sequence: TGTGCCAGCAGCTTAGTTCGGGGCTCCTACAATGAGCAGTTCTTC. It encodes CASSLVRGSYNEQFF.

The rearrangement links TRBV15 to TRBJ1-3, with 7 bases fitting TRBD1. The CDR3 extends over 20 amino acids. Trimming took 2 bases from V and 0 from J; bases not matched to a gene: 16. The germline V gene has CDR1 LNHNV and CDR2 YYDKDF (reference sequence). The CDR3 DNA reads TGTGCCACCAGCAGAAAAAAATACGACAGGGCTGGGATCTCTGGAAACACCATATATTTT. Amino acid sequence: CATSRKKYDRAGISGNTIYF. The full variable domain, its missing parts supplied by reference TRBV15 and TRBJ1-3, is DAMVIQNPRYQVTQFGKPVTLSCSQTLNHNVMYWYQQKSSQAPKLLFHYYDKDFNNEADTPDNFQSRRPNTSFCFLDIRSPGLGDTAMYLCATSRKKYDRAGISGNTIYFGEGSWLTVV.

V gene TRBV6-6 combines with J gene TRBJ2-1, with unresolved D. Per the germline V gene, CDR1 is MNHNY and CDR2 is SVGAGI (reference sequence). V was shortened by 4 bases and J by 5 bases, with 3 bases between the two germline ends. The CDR3 consists of 11 residues. The CDR3 is CASSSNNEQFF. DNA for the CDR3: TGTGCCAGCAGTTCCAACAATGAGCAGTTCTTC.

The chain combines TRBV4-1 with TRBJ2-1; 9 positions match TRBD2. CDR1 is MGHRA, CDR2 YSYEKL, per germline. J lost 8 bases, V lost 4 bases, and 15 bases had no gene match. CDR3 length: 17 residues. Written as DNA, the CDR3 is TGCGCCAGCAGCCTCGGGGCGCTAGCGGGAAGTAGATATGAGCAGTTCTTC. Protein product: CASSLGALAGSRYEQFF.

The rearrangement joins TRBV5-6 to TRBJ1-5, with 10 nucleotides matching TRBD1. Germline trimming cut 3 bases from V and 2 bases from J; bases unmatched to any gene: 2. Germline CDR1 is SGHDT and CDR2 is YYEEEE. There are 15 residues in the CDR3. The CDR3 DNA is TGTGCCAGCAGCTCGGGGACAGGGGGCAATCAGCCCCAGCATTTT. Translation gives CASSSGTGGNQPQHF.

The rearrangement joins TRBV4-3 to TRBJ2-5, with no clear D. The J call may be wrong; the DNA end is better matched by TRBJ2-7. The V gene's germline CDR1 is LGHNA and CDR2 YSLEER. CDR3 length: 16 amino acids. The CDR3 loop reads CASSQPLGARLYEQYF. Written as DNA, the CDR3 is TGCGCCAGCAGCCAACCGCTCGGAGCGCGCCTCTACGAGCAGTACTTC.

The genes are TRBV9 and TRBJ2-7; no firm D call. Germline CDR1 reads SGDLS; CDR2 reads YYNGEE. The CDR3 length is 13 residues. V was pared by 4 bases and J by 5 bases, with 13 bases between. The CDR3 DNA reads as TGTGCCAGCAGCAGGCGGCCCTGGGACGAGCAGTACTTC. It translates to CASSRRPWDEQYF.

V usage is TRBV5-4 and J usage is TRBJ1-2; no clear D. V dropped 0 bases and J dropped 7 bases, with 13 bases sitting between them. The CDR3 is 14 amino acids. Germline CDR1 reads SGHNT; CDR2 reads YYREEE (reference sequence). The CDR3 is CASSLETRATGYTF. CDR3 in DNA: TGTGCCAGCAGCTTGGAAACTAGGGCGACTGGCTACACCTTC. Using reference TRBV5-4 and TRBJ1-2 for the parts outside the CDR3, the full variable domain is ETGVTQSPTHLIKTRGQQVTLRCSSQSGHNTVSWYQQALGQGPQFIFQYYREEENGRGNFPPRFSGLQFPNYSSELNVNALELDDSALYLCASSLETRATGYTFGSGTRLTVV.

The rearrangement joins TRBV28 to TRBJ2-4; unclear D gene. The CDR3 length is 20 residues. V was trimmed by 4 bases and J by 0 bases, leaving 25 bases between them. Germline CDR1 is MDHEN and CDR2 is SYDVKM. This chain's CDR3 is CASSSANPDGYTLAKNIQYF. CDR3 nucleotide sequence: TGTGCCAGCAGTTCCGCCAACCCCGACGGGTATACCTTAGCCAAAAACATTCAGTACTTC.

On this clone itself: A read error may account for a junction end that differs from germline. The genes are TRBV18 and TRBJ2-5; D call uncertain. From germline, CDR1 is KGHSH and CDR2 LQKENI. There are 16 residues in the CDR3. The CDR3 DNA follows: TGTGCCAGCTCAACACCGCGGTCCGGGTACCAAGAGACCCAGTACTTC. This translates into CASSTPRSGYQETQYF.

This clone was found once. V usage is TRBV18 and J usage is TRBJ1-3, with TRBD1 identical over 8 bases. The CDR3 has 15 residues. Losses at the gene ends were 0 bases for V and 6 bases for J; bases not matched to a gene: 4. The germline V gene encodes CDR1 KGHSH and CDR2 LQKENI. The CDR3 nucleotides read TGTGCCAGCTCACCACCCTCAGGGGGCATAAACACCATATATTTT. It is translated as CASSPPSGGINTIYF.

The chain has TRBV4-3 and TRBJ2-2; TRBD1 agrees at 7 bases. The CDR3 is 16 residues long. Germline CDR1 LGHNA, CDR2 YSLEER. V lost 0 bases to trimming and J lost 7 bases; unmatched junction nucleotides: 8. The CDR3 loop reads CASSQDRAGGIGELFF. The CDR3 coding sequence is TGCGCCAGCAGCCAAGATCGGGCAGGGGGAATCGGGGAGCTGTTTTTT.